The 6 T cell receptor beta chains listed next were all sequenced from one sample in a study of cytomegalovirus exposure and HLA in healthy donors. 60 Vbeta and 13 Jbeta primers were used in PCR. Assay: immunoSEQ multiplex PCR; the TCRdb copy retains only in-frame clones and omits some. The sample shows 100,000 or so clones, about 74% of them seen only once. The sequencing sample was made of PBMCs. The receptors come from a female donor in good health and CMV-seronegative.

The chain couples TRBV7-9 to TRBJ2-2; D not resolved. Germline V gene data show CDR1 as SEHNR and CDR2 as FQNEAQ (reference sequence). The V gene lost 1 base and the J gene lost 6 bases, with 9 bases spanning the gap. This CDR3 has 14 amino acids. This CDR3 is CASSLGQFPGELFF. The CDR3 DNA is TGTGCCAGCAGCTTAGGTCAGTTTCCCGGGGAGCTGTTTTTT. Filled out from reference TRBV7-9 and TRBJ2-2, the complete variable domain reads DTGVSQNPRHKITKRGQNVTFRCDPISEHNRLYWYRQTLGQGPEFLTYFQNEAQLEKSRLLSDRFSAERPKGSFSTLEIQRTEQGDSAMYLCASSLGQFPGELFFGEGSRLTVL.

The rearrangement links TRBV2 to TRBJ1-2, with TRBD1 matching 10 bases. The V gene end was trimmed by 6 bases and the J gene end by 0 bases; junction bases not matched to a gene: 1. There are 14 residues in the CDR3. The germline CDR1 and CDR2 sequences are SNHLY and FYNNEI. The chain's CDR3 is CASRGQGANYGYTF. CDR3 coding DNA: TGTGCCAGCAGAGGACAGGGGGCTAACTATGGCTACACCTTC.

The chain couples TRBV5-4 to TRBJ2-3; a weak D match, TRBD2 (6 bases). This CDR3 is 15 amino acids long. Germline CDR1 is SGHNT and CDR2 is YYREEE (reference sequence). Trimming removed 4 bases at V and 0 bases at J, with 12 bases between. DNA of the CDR3: TGTGCCAGCAGCCAAACCGGGACTAGCACAGATACGCAGTATTTT. It yields the protein CASSQTGTSTDTQYF.

The gene calls are TRBV10-3 and TRBJ2-1, with D perhaps TRBD1 (5 bases). Germline CDR1 reads ENHRY; CDR2 reads SYGVKD. This CDR3 contains 14 residues. V lost 4 bases to trimming and J lost 5 bases, with 12 bases between them. As DNA, the CDR3 is TGTGCCATCAGTGGGGGCGCACGGAACAATGAGCAGTTCTTC. Translated, it gives CAISGGARNNEQFF.

This chain uses TRBV10-2 with TRBJ1-5; D gene ambiguous. Per the germline V gene, CDR1 is WSHSY and CDR2 is SAAADI. This CDR3 has 13 amino acids. V was shortened by 2 bases and J by 4 bases, with 6 bases between the two germline ends. The CDR3 sequence: CASSESQNQPQHF. Written as DNA, the CDR3 is TGCGCCAGCAGTGAGAGTCAGAATCAGCCCCAGCATTTT.

This sequence joins TRBV5-6 and TRBJ2-7; 13 bases align to TRBD2. The CDR3 has 14 residues. Germline loops: CDR1 SGHDT, CDR2 YYEEEE. Unmatched junction bases numbered 6, after V lost 7 bases and J lost 5 bases. The CDR3 loop is CASGRTSGGHEQYF. Written as DNA, the CDR3 is TGTGCCAGCGGCCGGACTAGCGGGGGCCACGAGCAGTACTTC.